This T cell receptor beta chain is drawn from a study of cytomegalovirus exposure and HLA in healthy donors. Use of 60 Vbeta and 13 Jbeta primers characterized the PCR. The table came from immunoSEQ multiplex PCR; TCRdb's copy has only in-frame clones and leaves some out. Among about 110,000 clones listed, about four fifths were seen once. Between the trimmed V and J ends, which lost 3 bases and 0 bases, there was a span of 11 bases. Germline values: CDR1 LNHDA, CDR2 SQIVND (reference sequence). The CDR3 is made up of 15 amino acids. V and J are TRBV19 and TRBJ1-1; possible D gene TRBD1, 6 bases. Sequencing was done on a sample of PBMCs. This sequence originates from an older woman in good health and CMV-seropositive. The CDR3 sequence is CASSIRTVMNTEAFF. The CDR3 region has the DNA TGTGCCAGTAGTATTCGGACAGTGATGAACACTGAAGCTTTCTTT.